The sequence of this T cell receptor (beta chain) was determined in a study of cytomegalovirus exposure and HLA in healthy donors. On this clone itself: No antigen is known for it.

PCR was performed using 60 Vbeta and 13 Jbeta primers. TCRdb keeps only in-frame clones here, not all; method: immunoSEQ multiplex PCR. The data hold some 180,000 clones, with roughly 78% observed a single time. This CDR3 has 15 residues. Germline CDR1 is MNHNS and CDR2 is SASEGT. The V end was cut by 4 bases, the J end by 1 base, with 11 bases between. These donors counted as nominally healthy when sampled, but unrecorded immune exposures were likely. Study findings and constraints: A later analysis reported that several of the most significant clusters appeared to be linked to common viral pathogens, among them Epstein-Barr virus. CMV antigen specificity of three CMV-associated chains was confirmed in vitro.

The chain uses TRBV6-1 and TRBJ1-5; D is perhaps TRBD1 (6 bases). The sequenced material came from PBMCs. The TCR comes from a woman under 40 in good health and CMV-seronegative. CDR3 sequence: CASSAGTPSNQPQHF. CDR3 sequence (DNA): TGTGCCAGCAGTGCAGGGACACCGAGCAATCAGCCCCAGCATTTT.